The 24 T cell receptor beta chains presented below share a single source sample, sequenced in a study of Graves' ophthalmopathy and Graves' hyperthyroidism. Amplification of TCR beta CDR3 regions used RNA transcripts. The library came from an HTBI-primed first-round RT-PCR and a second-round multiplex PCR. Each CDR3 protein gets one entry after TCRdb re-called the multiplex PCR reads with MiXCR. The sample records approximately 700,000 distinct CDR3 sequences, 40% being singletons. Sequencing was carried out using peripheral blood. Receptors originate from an adult man with Graves' ophthalmopathy.

This clonotype was detected many times. The genes are TRBV7-2 and TRBJ1-5, with D uncertain. The germline CDR1 and CDR2 sequences are SGHTA and FQGNSA. V was trimmed by 5 bases and J by 9 bases, leaving 20 bases between them. The CDR3 has 15 amino acids. The CDR3 DNA follows: TGTGCCAGCAGCCGTAGTCCTGGGAGCGAGGTGCCCCAGCATTTT. Protein sequence: CASSRSPGSEVPQHF.

This clonotype showed up many times. The chain is built from TRBV7-2 and TRBJ2-7; 15 positions agree with TRBD2. The CDR3 length is 17 residues. The germline CDR1 and CDR2 sequences are SGHTA and FQGNSA. Trimming took 0 bases from V and 7 from J; bases not matched to a gene: 7. CDR3 loop: CASSLASGTSGRREQYF. DNA for the CDR3: TGTGCCAGCAGCTTAGCCTCCGGGACTAGCGGGAGGAGGGAGCAGTACTTC.

This clonotype was observed many times. The chain joins TRBV19 to TRBJ1-5; unclear D gene. CDR1 LNHDA and CDR2 SQIVND come from the germline V gene (reference sequence). The CDR3 extends over 13 amino acids. V lost 3 bases to trimming and J lost 3 bases, with 6 bases between them. The CDR3 is CASSISINQPQHF. CDR3 DNA sequence: TGTGCCAGTAGTATCTCGATCAATCAGCCCCAGCATTTT.

This clonotype was recorded many times. The V call is TRBV7-9, the J call TRBJ1-2; D gene unclear. V lost 1 base and J 3 bases, leaving 15 bases between the germline ends. The CDR3 is made up of 16 amino acids. The germline V gene encodes CDR1 SEHNR and CDR2 FQNEAQ (reference sequence). CDR3 sequence (DNA): TGTGCCAGCAGCTTAGTGTCCTCAGGTGGAGACTATGGCTACACCTTC. Protein product: CASSLVSSGGDYGYTF.

As for this clonotype: The germline gene is not matched at one end of the junction; a read error may be the cause. The chain carries TRBV29-1 and TRBJ2-7; TRBD1 agrees at 12 bases. This CDR3 is built from 14 residues. Per germline, CDR1 SQVTM and CDR2 ANQGSEA. CDR3 in amino acids: CSVSGTGGPEELYF. Written as DNA, the CDR3 is TGCAGCGTTTCCGGGACAGGGGGCCCCGAGGAGCTGTACTTC.

This clonotype was observed a few times. At one end the junction does not follow the germline gene, possibly because of a read error. The DNA for the CDR3 is TGTGCCAGCAGTTACGACAGGAGAAGCTCTGGAAACACCATATATTTT. The encoded protein is CASSYDRRSSGNTIYF. The J gene is TRBJ1-3, the V gene TRBV10-3, with D tentatively TRBD1 (6 bases). Germline V gene sequence: CDR1 ENHRY, CDR2 SYGVKD. There are 16 residues in the CDR3.

Many counts were recorded for this clonotype. This rearrangement joins TRBV29-1 to TRBJ2-2, with D unclear. In germline, CDR1 is SQVTM, CDR2 ANQGSEA. Deletions cut 6 bases from V and 2 bases from J, with 10 bases between. The CDR3 is 13 residues long. CDR3 nucleotides: TGCAGCGTCCGCGGTGGCAACACCGGGGAGCTGTTTTTT. Residues: CSVRGGNTGELFF.

The gene calls are TRBV6-1 and TRBJ1-3, with 8 bases that match TRBD1. The CDR3 runs to 13 residues. CDR1 and CDR2 from the germline V gene are MNHNS and SASEGT. V shed 8 bases, J shed 7 bases, and the junction held 7 bases outside the gene matches. Here the CDR3 reads CASWDRLINTIYF. The CDR3 DNA reads TGTGCCAGCTGGGACAGGCTCATTAACACCATATATTTT.

This clonotype showed up just a few times. This rearrangement joins TRBV9 to TRBJ2-5, with D unresolved. Germline assignment: CDR1 SGDLS and CDR2 YYNGEE. The CDR3 spans 13 residues. V was cut by 6 bases and J by 3 bases, with 12 bases left in between. The CDR3: CASTTYGEETQYF. The DNA of the CDR3 is TGTGCCAGCACCACGTATGGAGAAGAGACCCAGTACTTC.

The gene calls are TRBV20-1 and TRBJ2-7; weak D call: TRBD2 (6 bases). The germline gives CDR1 DFQATT, CDR2 SNEGSKA (reference sequence). This CDR3 comprises 13 residues. V was clipped by 6 bases and J by 4 bases, with 16 bases between them. The CDR3 bases are TGCAGTGCATTCGGGCGGAGGGCTTACGAGCAGTACTTC. It translates to CSAFGRRAYEQYF.

The chain carries TRBV7-9 and TRBJ1-2; no clear D gene. CDR1 is SEHNR and CDR2 is FQNEAQ in the germline V gene (reference sequence). The CDR3 covers 13 residues. The V and J ends lost 5 bases and 4 bases respectively, with 11 bases between them. In nucleotides, the CDR3 is TGTGCCAGCAGCCAACCAGGCATCTATGGCTACACCTTC. Residues: CASSQPGIYGYTF. The full variable domain, in which reference TRBV7-9 and TRBJ1-2 provide the parts outside the CDR3, is DTGVSQNPRHKITKRGQNVTFRCDPISEHNRLYWYRQTLGQGPEFLTYFQNEAQLEKSRLLSDRFSAERPKGSFSTLEIQRTEQGDSAMYLCASSQPGIYGYTFGSGTRLTVV.

This clonotype occurred many times. One end of the junction fails to match germline, which may point to a read error. The chain employs TRBV29-1 and TRBJ1-1; 9 positions agree with TRBD1. The germline gives CDR1 SQVTM, CDR2 ANQGSEA. The CDR3 contains 12 residues. CDR3 protein: CSAGTGNIEAFF. CDR3 nucleotides: TGCAGCGCCGGGACAGGGAACATTGAAGCTTTCTTT.

V gene TRBV25-1 combines with J gene TRBJ2-5; maybe TRBD1 (7 bases). V dropped 5 bases and J dropped 4 bases, with 23 bases sitting between them. Germline lookup yields CDR1 MGHDK and CDR2 SYGVNS. The CDR3 runs to 17 residues. In DNA, the CDR3 is TGTGCCAGCAGTTTTAGGAGGGGGCGCGATCCGGGAGAGACCCAGTACTTC. It encodes CASSFRRGRDPGETQYF.

This clonotype showed up just a few times. The chain is built from TRBV19 and TRBJ2-7; D is possibly TRBD1 (5 bases). CDR1 and CDR2 from the germline V gene are LNHDA and SQIVND (reference sequence). V was shortened by 7 bases and J by 2 bases, with 9 bases between the two germline ends. The CDR3 has 12 residues. This CDR3 is CASTVDTYEQYF. Here the CDR3 DNA reads TGTGCCAGTACCGTGGACACCTACGAGCAGTACTTC.

A remark on this clonotype: An end of the junction differs from the germline gene, which may be a read error. The chain combines TRBV10-3 with TRBJ2-6; D not certain. Germline lookup yields CDR1 ENHRY and CDR2 SYGVKD. This CDR3 spans 15 amino acids. The CDR3 loop is CASSYSVSGANVLTF. Here the CDR3 DNA reads TGTGCCAGCAGTTACTCGGTCTCTGGGGCCAACGTCCTGACTTTC.

This chain joins TRBV7-2 and TRBJ2-5, with D possibly matching TRBD1 (5 bases). Between the trimmed V and J ends, which lost 5 bases and 1 base, there was a span of 14 bases. The CDR3 runs to 15 residues. In germline, CDR1 is SGHTA, CDR2 FQGNSA. CDR3 amino acids: CASSQVMQGQETQYF. The CDR3 coding sequence is TGTGCCAGCAGCCAAGTAATGCAGGGCCAAGAGACCCAGTACTTC.

For this clonotype: The final CDR3 position lacks the conserved phenylalanine or tryptophan, pointing to a likely read error. The chain uses TRBV10-3 and TRBJ2-7, with 11 positions matching TRBD1. Germline assignment: CDR1 ENHRY and CDR2 SYGVKD. CDR3 length: 15 residues. J gave up 4 bases and V 10 bases, and 12 bases lay outside the gene matches. Here the CDR3 DNA reads TGTGCCAGCAGAACAGGGACAGGGGGTTCGTACGAGCAGTACTCC. Translating it yields CASRTGTGGSYEQYS.

This clonotype was observed a few times. This CDR3 is CASSQGRGAGELFF. DNA for the CDR3: TGTGCCAGCAGCCAAGGCCGCGGTGCGGGGGAGCTGTTTTTT. J is TRBJ2-2 and V is TRBV14; D is unclear. The CDR3 is 14 residues long. Trimming left V 1 base short and J 8 bases short, with 11 bases between. CDR1 and CDR2 from the germline V gene are SGHDN and FVKESK.

This clonotype showed up many times. The chain uses TRBV6-5 and TRBJ2-5, with D unclear. The V and J ends lost 2 bases and 5 bases respectively, with 3 bases between them. The CDR3 consists of 11 residues. Germline V CDR1 and CDR2: MNHEY, SVGAGI. CDR3 loop: CASSYAETQYF. In DNA, the CDR3 is TGTGCCAGCAGTTACGCCGAGACCCAGTACTTC.

Notes on this clonotype: This sequence may be a read error, since a much larger clone differs from it by one base. The CDR3 DNA reads as TGTACCAGCAGTCGGTTTAGGGGGGAGCTGTTTTTT. Translating it yields CTSSRFRGELFF. The J gene is TRBJ2-2, the V gene TRBV9; D not resolved. The length of the CDR3 is 12 residues. CDR1 and CDR2 from the germline V gene are SGDLS and YYNGEE.

The chain is built from TRBV7-9 and TRBJ2-7; weak D call: TRBD2 (7 bases). V gave up 5 bases and J gave up 6 bases, with 20 bases separating them. This CDR3 is built from 15 residues. The germline gives CDR1 SEHNR, CDR2 FQNEAQ (reference sequence). CDR3 protein: CASSQRGGGHSEQYF. CDR3 coding DNA: TGTGCCAGCAGCCAAAGAGGGGGGGGCCACAGCGAGCAGTACTTC.

The chain employs TRBV20-1 and TRBJ1-5; possible D gene TRBD1, 6 bases. Trimming stripped 6 bases from V and 6 bases from J, with 18 bases between. The CDR3 covers 14 residues. Germline V lookup: CDR1 DFQATT, CDR2 SNEGSKA (reference sequence). The DNA for the CDR3 is TGCAGTGCCCTCCAGGGGTCGGGGGTTCAGCCCCAGCATTTT. This codes for CSALQGSGVQPQHF.

In its sample, this clonotype was seen a few times. J is TRBJ1-4 and V is TRBV2, with no clear D. Germline CDR1 reads SNHLY; CDR2 reads FYNNEI. V lost 5 bases and J 8 bases, leaving 15 bases between the germline ends. This CDR3 region has 14 residues. The CDR3 nucleotides are TGTGCCAGCAGTAAATTAGGGATTGAGGAAAAACTGTTTTTT. Translating gives CASSKLGIEEKLFF.

J is TRBJ1-1 and V is TRBV6-5; tentative D call: TRBD1 (5 bases). The germline V and J ends were trimmed by 2 bases and 4 bases, with 11 bases remaining between them. Germline V gene lookup returns CDR1 MNHEY and CDR2 SVGAGI. CDR3 length: 14 amino acids. The CDR3 DNA sequence: TGTGCCAGCAGTTACGTCCGGGGGAGCACTGAAGCTTTCTTT. Translation: CASSYVRGSTEAFF.